These 13 T cell receptor beta chains came from one sample sequenced in a study of spatial heterogeneity in lung cancer. Study observations and caveats: It was found that expanded intratumoral alpha and beta TCR counts tracked tumor mutation counts.

Noted time point: sample taken at primary tumor resection. TCRdb recomputed calls from the 5' RACE reads with MiXCR, one row per CDR3 protein. This sample carries under 5,000 distinct CDR3 sequences, approximately 40% of them seen once, and the ten largest clones take around 32%. No antigens are known for them. The specimen was lung tumor tissue, collected at surgery. The receptors stem from a male donor with early-stage non-small cell lung cancer.

V gene TRBV7-3 combines with J gene TRBJ2-3, with D perhaps being TRBD1 or TRBD2 (5 bases each). The V end was cut by 5 bases, the J end by 7 bases, with 16 bases between. Germline assignment: CDR1 SGHTA and CDR2 FQGTGA. This CDR3 region has 14 residues. CDR3 DNA sequence: TGTGCCAGCAGCCGTACTGGGACGGGGAATACGCAGTATTTT. As protein: CASSRTGTGNTQYF. The entire variable domain, with the rest obtained from reference TRBV7-3 and TRBJ2-3, is as follows: GAGVSQTPSNKVTEKGKYVELRCDPISGHTALYWYRQSLGQGPEFLIYFQGTGAADDSGLPNDRFFAVRPEGSVSTLKIQRTERGDSAVYLCASSRTGTGNTQYFGPGTRLTVL.

The gene calls are TRBV5-5 and TRBJ1-5; D gene unclear. Germline V gene lookup returns CDR1 SGHKS and CDR2 YYEKEE (reference sequence). The CDR3 spans 13 residues. The V gene lost 4 bases and the J gene lost 6 bases, with 11 bases spanning the gap. The CDR3 nucleotides are TGTGCCAGCAGCGAGGTGTTCGCTCAGCCCCAGCATTTT. Translating it yields CASSEVFAQPQHF.

V and J are TRBV30 and TRBJ1-1; D gene uncertain. Germline V gene lookup returns CDR1 GTSNPN and CDR2 SVGIG (reference sequence). V was pared by 2 bases and J by 12 bases, with 10 bases between. The CDR3 is made up of 10 amino acids. The CDR3: CAWSRQAPFF. The CDR3 DNA sequence: TGTGCCTGGAGTCGGCAGGCTCCTTTCTTT.

V and J are TRBV5-5 and TRBJ1-5; the D is unclear. V lost 1 base and J lost 9, with 14 bases in between. There are 14 residues in the CDR3. CDR1 and CDR2 from the germline V gene are SGHKS and YYEKEE (reference sequence). CDR3 bases: TGTGCCAGCAGCTTGACGGTCCTGGGATCGCCCCAGCATTTT. Its protein product is CASSLTVLGSPQHF.

The sample holds one count of this clonotype. V gene TRBV6-6 combines with J gene TRBJ2-1; tentatively, D is TRBD1 or TRBD2 (6 bases each). Trimming stripped 2 bases from V and 0 bases from J, with 8 bases between. The CDR3 has 15 residues. CDR1 MNHNY and CDR2 SVGAGI come from the germline V gene (reference sequence). Here the CDR3 reads CASSYGGGSYNEQFF. The DNA for the CDR3 is TGTGCCAGCAGTTACGGAGGGGGCTCCTACAATGAGCAGTTCTTC.

The chain carries TRBV20-1 and TRBJ2-7, with TRBD1 matching 8 bases. V dropped 3 bases and J dropped 2; count of bases not matched to a gene: 3. The CDR3 loop spans 13 amino acids. Germline V gene sequence: CDR1 DFQATT, CDR2 SNEGSKA (reference sequence). DNA for the CDR3: TGCAGTGCTAGTCAGGGGGCCGCCTACGAGCAGTACTTC. Translation gives CSASQGAAYEQYF.

This sequence joins TRBV10-1 and TRBJ2-2; no definite D call. Germline-derived CDR1 and CDR2 are WNHNN and SYGVQD (reference sequence). The CDR3 length is 13 residues. With 6 bases removed from V and 2 bases from J, the gap between germline ends came to 7 bases. In DNA, the CDR3 is TGCGCCAGCAGGGGTCTAAACACCGGGGAGCTGTTTTTT. Encoded protein: CASRGLNTGELFF.

By sample share, this clonotype is medium-sized. The chain is built from TRBV24-1 and TRBJ2-7; 9 nucleotides align to TRBD1. This CDR3 has 13 residues. The V and J ends lost 2 bases and 7 bases, in that order; junction bases with no gene match: 2. Germline loops: CDR1 KGHDR, CDR2 SFDVKD. CDR3: CATSDWDREEQYF. The CDR3 DNA reads TGTGCCACCAGTGATTGGGACAGGGAGGAGCAGTACTTC.

This clonotype ranks as medium-sized. The chain employs TRBV12-3 or TRBV12-4 and TRBJ1-1; D gene ambiguous. Trimming cost V 2 bases and J 0 bases, with 13 bases left between them. The CDR3 loop spans 16 amino acids. In DNA form, the CDR3 reads TGTGCCAGCAGTTTATTTGGAGGGCACATGAACACTGAAGCTTTCTTT. As protein: CASSLFGGHMNTEAFF.

This clonotype was seen a few times. The chain uses TRBV23-1 and TRBJ2-2; D may correspond to TRBD1 or TRBD2 (5 bases each). TRBV23-1 is sorted into the ORF group, with uncertain function. The CDR3 totals 17 residues. Trimming stripped 4 bases from V and 1 base from J, with 16 bases between. The CDR3 region is CASSPLGTQRNTGELFF. The DNA of the CDR3 is TGCGCCAGCAGTCCCCTTGGGACCCAACGGAACACCGGGGAGCTGTTTTTT.

CDR3 in amino acids: CAWSPHSYNEQFF. CDR3 DNA sequence: TGTGCCTGGAGTCCGCACAGTTACAATGAGCAGTTCTTC. The chain links TRBV30 to TRBJ2-1; D gene unclear. This CDR3 is built from 13 residues. V was shortened by 2 bases and J by 4 bases, with 9 bases between the two germline ends. Germline CDR1 reads GTSNPN; CDR2 reads SVGIG (reference sequence).

In its sample, this clonotype was seen a few times. The chain recombines TRBV5-1 with TRBJ2-7, with 11 bases aligning to TRBD2. The ends lost 0 bases at V and 6 bases at J; junction bases unmatched: 5. CDR1 is SGHRS and CDR2 is YFSETQ in the germline V gene. The CDR3 consists of 15 residues. The CDR3 region is CASSLVAGGLGEQYF. The CDR3 coding sequence is TGCGCCAGCAGCTTGGTAGCGGGAGGGCTCGGCGAGCAGTACTTC.

In this sample, this clonotype is hyperexpanded. The rearrangement uses TRBV7-2 and TRBJ2-2; 10 nucleotides line up with TRBD2. The CDR3 has 16 residues. The V segment lost 2 bases and the J segment 7 bases; nucleotides outside the gene matches: 7. Germline V lookup: CDR1 SGHTA, CDR2 FQGNSA. For the CDR3, the DNA is TGTGCCAGCAGCTTACATAGCCTAGCGGGAGTCGGGGAGCTGTTTTTT. This translates into CASSLHSLAGVGELFF. Based on the CDR3 plus reference TRBV7-2 and TRBJ2-2, the full variable domain is GAGVSQSPSNKVTEKGKDVELRCDPISGHTALYWYRQSLGQGLEFLIYFQGNSAPDKSGLPSDRFSAERTGGSVSTLTIQRTQQEDSAVYLCASSLHSLAGVGELFFGEGSRLTVL.